This TCR beta chain was sequenced in a study of T cells in tuberculosis. Study summary: In South Africa, adults with active tuberculosis were compared with IGRA-negative and latently infected IGRA-positive adolescents. Study results and limitations: Shorter CDR3-alpha in active tuberculosis partly drove smaller distances. Classification accuracy was 87% (AUROC over 0.85) with the GMM-specific repertoire.

This clone has a single count. Its cognate antigen is unknown. Method: immunoSEQ multiplex PCR; TCRdb's copy keeps in-frame clones and lacks some. The sample holds about 49,000 clones, roughly 95% seen once. The CDR3 has 12 amino acids. Time point of the sample: new active TB diagnosis, blood taken before or within 7 days of starting treatment. Each patient had positive sputum smear microscopy and/or positive culture. The TCR sequence derives from an adult with tuberculosis. The starting material was PBMCs, obtained at tuberculosis diagnosis. The chain employs TRBV21-1 and TRBJ1-1; the table's D call, TRBD1, was not checked against the DNA. TRBV21-1 is noted as a pseudogene. DNA for the CDR3: TGTGCCAGCAGCAAAATTAGGGACAGTGCTTTCTTT. This translates into CASSKIRDSAFF.